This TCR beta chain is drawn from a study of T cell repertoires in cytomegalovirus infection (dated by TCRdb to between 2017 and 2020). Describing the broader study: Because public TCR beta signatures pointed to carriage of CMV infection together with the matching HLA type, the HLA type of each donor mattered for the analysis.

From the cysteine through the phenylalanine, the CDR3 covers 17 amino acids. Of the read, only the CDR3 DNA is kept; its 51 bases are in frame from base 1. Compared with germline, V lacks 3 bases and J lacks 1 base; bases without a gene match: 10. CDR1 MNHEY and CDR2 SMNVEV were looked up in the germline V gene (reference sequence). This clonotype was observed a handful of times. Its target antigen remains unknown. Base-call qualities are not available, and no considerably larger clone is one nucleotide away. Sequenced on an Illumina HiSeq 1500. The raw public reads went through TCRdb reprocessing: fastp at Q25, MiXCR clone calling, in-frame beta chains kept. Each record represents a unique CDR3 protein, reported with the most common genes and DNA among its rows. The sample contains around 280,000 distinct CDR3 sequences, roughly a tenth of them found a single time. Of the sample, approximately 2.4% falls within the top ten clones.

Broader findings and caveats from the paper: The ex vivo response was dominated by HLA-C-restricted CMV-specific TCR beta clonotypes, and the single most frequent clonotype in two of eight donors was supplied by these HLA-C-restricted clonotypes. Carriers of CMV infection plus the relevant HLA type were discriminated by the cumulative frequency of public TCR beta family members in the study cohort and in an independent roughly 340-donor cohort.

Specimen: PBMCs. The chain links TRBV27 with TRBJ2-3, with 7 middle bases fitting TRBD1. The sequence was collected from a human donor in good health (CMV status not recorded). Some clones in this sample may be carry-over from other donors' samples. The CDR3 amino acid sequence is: CASSLVRTGSGTDTQYF. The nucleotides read TGTGCCAGCAGTTTGGTCCGGACAGGCTCGGGCACAGATACGCAGTATTTT.